These 9 T cell receptor beta chains share one sample of origin, sequenced in a study of long-term antiretroviral therapy in people with HIV. The assay, immunoSEQ v3.0, was run at survey level. Method: immunoSEQ multiplex PCR; TCRdb's copy keeps in-frame clones and lacks some. The sample has over 30,000 clones, more than 75% seen once. The specimen was unsorted PBMCs, collected 1.9 years after starting antiretroviral therapy. The receptors come from a man aged 18 to 29 with HIV.

The rearrangement uses TRBV10-3 and TRBJ2-1; 7 bases map to TRBD2. Trimming took 4 bases from V and 5 from J; bases not matched to a gene: 8. The CDR3 spans 15 residues. CDR1 ENHRY and CDR2 SYGVKD come from the germline V gene. The CDR3 loop reads CAISVASGGDNEQFF. Here the CDR3 DNA reads TGTGCCATCAGTGTGGCTAGCGGAGGGGACAATGAGCAGTTCTTC.

This clone was seen a handful of times. The chain employs TRBV6-5 and TRBJ2-7; tentatively, D is TRBD1 or TRBD2 (5 bases each). The V end was cut by 10 bases, the J end by 1 base, with 11 bases between. CDR3 size: 12 residues. Germline V gives CDR1 MNHEY, CDR2 SVGAGI. The CDR3 reads CATRDGSYEQYV. CDR3 sequence (DNA): TGTGCCACACGGGACGGTTCCTACGAGCAGTACGTC.

The rearrangement joins TRBV10-3 to TRBJ2-5; the match to TRBD1 covers 8 bases. The V and J ends lost 2 bases and 1 base, in that order; junction bases with no gene match: 6. CDR1 and CDR2 from the germline V gene are ENHRY and SYGVKD. The CDR3 length is 16 residues. The CDR3 here is CAISEQGQGFQETQYF. CDR3 in DNA: TGTGCCATCAGTGAGCAAGGACAGGGTTTCCAAGAGACCCAGTACTTC.

The chain has TRBV6-5 and TRBJ1-1; 7 nucleotides match TRBD1. Germline loops: CDR1 MNHEY, CDR2 SVGAGI. J gave up 0 bases and V 5 bases, and 3 bases lay outside the gene matches. The CDR3 covers 14 residues. In DNA form, the CDR3 reads TGTGCCAGCAGTCAGGGACAGATGAACACTGAAGCTTTCTTT. Its protein is CASSQGQMNTEAFF.

The count of this clone is one. The V call is TRBV19, the J call TRBJ1-1, with a possible D match to TRBD1 (5 bases). This CDR3 is built from 12 residues. From germline, CDR1 is LNHDA and CDR2 SQIVND (reference sequence). Deletions cut 4 bases from V and 8 bases from J, with 11 bases between. This CDR3 is CASSTRGDEAFF. CDR3 DNA sequence: TGTGCCAGTAGTACTCGGGGCGACGAAGCTTTCTTT.

The rearrangement joins TRBV19 to TRBJ2-1, with D possibly being TRBD2 (5 bases). V was clipped by 9 bases and J by 0 bases, with 12 bases between them. Germline V gives CDR1 LNHDA, CDR2 SQIVND (reference sequence). CDR3 size: 14 residues. Written as DNA, the CDR3 is TGTGCCAGCAAGCAAGGGAGCTCCTACAATGAGCAGTTCTTC. Its translation is CASKQGSSYNEQFF.

The CDR3 DNA follows: TGTGCCAGTAGACCTCGAACCAACCTTTTTAACTATGGCTACACCTTC. Translation: CASRPRTNLFNYGYTF. The genes are TRBV19 and TRBJ1-2; D unresolved. Germline V gene data show CDR1 as LNHDA and CDR2 as SQIVND (reference sequence). The CDR3 has 16 amino acids. Trimming left V 6 bases short and J 1 base short, with 18 bases between.

This chain joins TRBV5-4 and TRBJ2-5, with D uncertain. Trimming shortened V by 2 bases and J by 2 bases, and 10 bases separated the two germline ends. CDR3 size: 14 residues. Germline CDR1 SGHNT, CDR2 YYREEE (reference sequence). CDR3 nucleotides: TGTGCCAGCAGCTTTGCTTTACTACAAGAGACCCAGTACTTC. This translates into CASSFALLQETQYF.

This clone is judged medium-sized (0.01 to 0.1%). The same CDR3 is also encoded by other DNA sequences in this sample. This chain links TRBV7-6 with TRBJ2-7; no clear D. Germline assignment: CDR1 SGHVS and CDR2 FNYEAQ. The CDR3 consists of 13 residues. Deletions cut 1 base from V and 3 bases from J, with 7 bases between. In nucleotides, the CDR3 is TGTGCCAGCAGCTTAGGGCCCAACTACGAGCAGTACGTC. Translation gives CASSLGPNYEQYV.